This T cell receptor (beta chain) was retrieved from a study of naive and memory T cell subsets. The beta constant-region primer was an equimolar mix of two oligonucleotides covering TRBC1 and TRBC2. Ligated cDNA was amplified by four rounds of PCR with nested alpha and beta constant-region primers and SP2. TCRdb redid the calling of the UMI-ligation and nested PCR reads with MiXCR, one entry per CDR3 protein. The sample carries 99,000 or so distinct CDR3 sequences, about 15% recorded once. This clonotype showed up just a few times. Its antigen is as yet unknown. Study-wide points: Possibly reflecting memory cells re-expressing CD45RA, a few larger clonotypes occurred in naive repertoires, especially CD8. TCR abundance followed a power law differing between naive and memory subsets.

The CDR3 runs to 14 residues. Looked up from germline, CDR1 is LNHDA and CDR2 is SQIVND (reference sequence). Trimming took 5 bases from V and 8 from J; bases not matched to a gene: 7. Overnight CMV lysate stimulation of fresh PBMCs defined donor CMV status by CD4+ IFNgamma. The sample consisted of naive CD8+ T cells from blood. The sequence was collected from a human donor in good health. The V call is TRBV19, the J call TRBJ2-1; TRBD1 aligns across 9 bases. The CDR3 spells CASSFSTGGHEQFF. The DNA of the CDR3 is TGTGCCAGTAGTTTCTCCACAGGGGGCCATGAGCAGTTCTTC.